Here is one T cell receptor beta chain with its context. Its antigen is not yet known. Base quality data are lacking; no much larger clone is found one base away. Patients with autoimmune disease history or receiving systemic immunosuppression were excluded from the trial. In every dose cohort, peripheral blood was drawn for TCR sequencing at baseline, cycle 4 day 1, and cycle 7 day 1. The samples were taken from a phase I, first-in-human, multicenter, open-label dose-escalation trial of ivuxolimab. The trial enrolled adults with locally advanced or metastatic head and neck squamous cell, hepatocellular, melanoma or renal cell carcinoma. Before TCR sequencing, CD4+ T cells and CD8+ T cells from peripheral blood were sorted into separate populations. This record comes from a study of OX40 agonist ivuxolimab in advanced cancers. Concerning the study at large: Ivuxolimab was a fully human IgG2 agonistic monoclonal antibody targeting the costimulatory receptor OX40 (CD134). Intravenous ivuxolimab was administered to patients every 2 weeks at six dose levels: 0.01, 0.1, 0.3, 1.5, 3 and 10 mg/kg. Peripheral TCRbeta sequencing aimed to test whether ivuxolimab altered TCR sequence diversity and caused clonal T-cell expansion. Among the approximately 54 dose-escalation patients, about 19 had hepatocellular carcinoma, 15 or so melanoma, 9 renal cell carcinoma and 9 head and neck cancer. The paper describes the monotherapy dose-escalation part (N of about 47 patients) of the phase I trial of ivuxolimab. Partial responses occurred in three dose-escalation patients: two with cutaneous melanoma and one with hepatocellular carcinoma. Patients were allowed to have had prior anti-PD-1, anti-PD-L1 or anti-CTLA-4 therapy, and more than 35% of the dose-escalation patients had been treated with checkpoint inhibitors. In the dose-escalation cohort, more than 75% of patients were male, and the mean age was approximately 64 years, with a range of about 23 to 85. What the study reported, not specific to this receptor: After ivuxolimab, expanded clones were on average more numerous among CD8+ T cells than among CD4+ T cells. At doses of 0.1 to 3.0 mg/kg, clonal expansion of both CD4+ and CD8+ blood T cells was observed from baseline to week 6. The antigen specificity of the clonally expanded peripheral T cells was not determined. Partial responders in the 0.1-3.0 mg/kg groups had among the lowest normalized peripheral clonal expansion, especially among CD8+ T cells. Low levels of normalized T-cell clonal expansion were also shown by some nonresponding patients.

For sequencing of the TCRbeta CDR3 region, genomic DNA was extracted from the sorted cells. TCRbeta CDR3 regions were sequenced using the immunoSEQ Assay. The table comes from immuneACCESS by way of TCRdb, which keeps in-frame sequences with V and J called. Part of the clones is missing from these tables; in studies checked, under half for an unresolved V gene and the rest for unknown reasons. Recorded for this sample are under 90,000 clones; 84% of them occurred a single time. Roughly 2.1% of the sample is taken by the ten largest. The TCR originated in an adult with an advanced solid tumor such as melanoma, head and neck, liver or kidney cancer. Sample: CD4+ or CD8+ T cells sorted from blood, taken in a trial of the OX40 agonist ivuxolimab.

The CDR3 loop reads CASSTGTTGANVLTF. The DNA sequence is as follows: TGTGCCAGCAGTACCGGGACAACTGGGGCCAACGTCCTGACTTTC. The chain is encoded by TRBV6-5 joined to TRBJ2-6; TRBD1 is a possible D gene, resting on 6 matching bases. The CDR1 and CDR2 encoded by the germline V gene are MNHEY and SVGAGI. The CDR3 numbers 15 residues from cysteine through phenylalanine. Only CDR3 DNA remains: 45 bases, in frame from the first base. Between the V and J ends, shortened by 5 bases and 2 bases respectively, the junction contains 10 bases.